One sample yielded the 28 T cell receptor beta chains listed below, sequenced in a study of cytomegalovirus exposure and HLA in healthy donors. PCR involved 60 Vbeta and 13 Jbeta primers. Assay: immunoSEQ multiplex PCR; the TCRdb copy retains only in-frame clones and omits some. The table shows 100,000 or so clones, with 60% to 85% occurring only once. The specimen sequenced was PBMCs. These TCRs come from a middle-aged man in good health and CMV-seronegative.

The chain links TRBV5-1 to TRBJ1-1, with D possibly being TRBD1 (5 bases). The CDR3 loop spans 14 amino acids. CDR1 is SGHRS and CDR2 is YFSETQ in the germline V gene. V lost 4 bases and J lost 1, with 11 bases in between. The CDR3 loop reads CASSPYGGNTEAFF. DNA of the CDR3: TGCGCCAGCAGCCCCTACGGGGGGAACACTGAAGCTTTCTTT.

This clone was recorded once. The V and J genes are TRBV5-1 and TRBJ2-5; TRBD1 matches 9 bases. This CDR3 has 18 residues. Germline V gene data show CDR1 as SGHRS and CDR2 as YFSETQ. V lost 0 bases to trimming and J lost 3 bases; unmatched junction nucleotides: 12. The CDR3 region has the DNA TGCGCCAGCAGCTTGGCCGGGGGACAGGGAAATGAAAAAGAGACCCAGTACTTC. As protein: CASSLAGGQGNEKETQYF.

The V and J genes are TRBV7-8 and TRBJ2-3; 9 bases match TRBD2. With 1 base clipped from V and 5 bases from J, the junction kept 1 base outside the gene matches. Germline-derived CDR1 and CDR2 are SGHVS and FQNEAQ. The CDR3 extends over 14 amino acids. The CDR3 DNA reads TGTGCCAGCAGCTTAGGCGGGGGGGGAGATACGCAGTATTTT. Translation: CASSLGGGGDTQYF.

The chain links TRBV19 to TRBJ1-5; a possible D gene is TRBD1 (6 bases). The germline gives CDR1 LNHDA, CDR2 SQIVND (reference sequence). With 5 bases removed from V and 7 bases from J, the gap between germline ends came to 12 bases. The CDR3 covers 13 residues. CDR3 sequence: CASSVEDRQPQHF. The CDR3 coding sequence is TGTGCCAGTAGTGTCGAGGACAGACAGCCCCAGCATTTT.

The gene calls are TRBV19 and TRBJ1-1, with a tentative D call TRBD1 (6 bases). CDR1 LNHDA and CDR2 SQIVND come from the germline V gene (reference sequence). This CDR3 region has 14 residues. V was clipped by 3 bases and J by 4 bases, with 12 bases between them. The CDR3 region is CASSMSGGVTEAFF. The CDR3 bases are TGTGCCAGTAGTATGAGTGGGGGCGTCACTGAAGCTTTCTTT.

The genes are TRBV7-3 and TRBJ2-2; TRBD2 aligns across 8 bases. This CDR3 is built from 16 residues. Germline lookup yields CDR1 SGHTA and CDR2 FQGTGA. Germline trimming cut 5 bases from V and 5 bases from J; bases unmatched to any gene: 10. As DNA, the CDR3 is TGTGCCAGCAGCCCCCGGTGGACTAGCCGAACCGGGGAGCTGTTTTTT. Amino acids: CASSPRWTSRTGELFF.

This clone was detected a few times. The chain uses TRBV27 and TRBJ1-3; D not certain. The CDR3 extends over 14 amino acids. Germline assignment: CDR1 MNHEY and CDR2 SMNVEV (reference sequence). V gave up 5 bases and J gave up 2 bases, with 10 bases separating them. CDR3 DNA: TGTGCCAGCAGTCCCTCGCCAGCTGGAAACACCATATATTTT. This codes for CASSPSPAGNTIYF.

The rearrangement uses TRBV5-4 and TRBJ2-7, with D possibly TRBD1 on 5 matching bases. CDR1 is SGHNT and CDR2 is YYREEE in the germline V gene (reference sequence). The CDR3 runs to 14 residues. Trimming cost V 0 bases and J 0 bases, with 7 bases left between them. In nucleotides, the CDR3 is TGTGCCAGCAGCTTGGGGACACACTCCTACGAGCAGTACTTC. Its protein is CASSLGTHSYEQYF.

CDR3 sequence reads: CATSERADTQYF. The CDR3 DNA sequence: TGTGCCACCTCGGAGAGGGCAGATACGCAGTATTTT. This chain joins TRBV11-2 and TRBJ2-3; possible D gene TRBD2, 5 bases. Germline V gives CDR1 SGHAT, CDR2 FQNNGV. Trimming stripped 10 bases from V and 4 bases from J, with 12 bases between. The CDR3 is made up of 12 amino acids.

This chain connects TRBV7-2 to TRBJ1-5; 8 bases map to TRBD1. CDR3 size: 15 residues. Germline CDR1 is SGHTA and CDR2 is FQGNSA. J was trimmed by 2 bases and V by 5 bases; bases with no gene match: 5. CDR3 in amino acids: CASSAQGAGNQPQHF. The CDR3 DNA sequence: TGTGCCAGCAGCGCCCAGGGGGCAGGCAATCAGCCCCAGCATTTT.

CDR3 sequence: CASSPGQGAEYGYTF. The CDR3 DNA sequence: TGTGCCAGTAGTCCTGGACAGGGGGCAGAGTATGGCTACACCTTC. The chain employs TRBV19 and TRBJ1-2, with TRBD1 matching 11 bases. CDR3 length: 15 amino acids. With V trimmed by 5 bases and J by 5 bases, 7 bases remained unmatched. Per germline, CDR1 LNHDA and CDR2 SQIVND (reference sequence).

This sequence joins TRBV7-2 and TRBJ2-2; a weak D match, TRBD1 (5 bases). In germline, CDR1 is SGHTA, CDR2 FQGNSA. V was pared by 5 bases and J by 6 bases, with 10 bases between. This CDR3 is 13 amino acids long. The CDR3 loop reads CASSARVPGELFF. CDR3 sequence (DNA): TGTGCCAGCAGCGCCAGGGTGCCCGGGGAGCTGTTTTTT.

The rearrangement uses TRBV11-3 and TRBJ1-2; 9 nucleotides line up with TRBD1. Germline lookup yields CDR1 SGHNT and CDR2 YENEEA. J lost 8 bases, V lost 5 bases, and 3 bases had no gene match. The CDR3 covers 12 residues. CDR3: CASSKTGGGYTF. The DNA of the CDR3 is TGTGCCAGCAGCAAGACAGGGGGAGGCTACACCTTC.

V gene TRBV6-5 combines with J gene TRBJ1-4; 10 bases map to TRBD1. Trimming cost V 0 bases and J 7 bases; bases outside gene matches: 2. CDR3 length: 15 amino acids. Germline CDR1 reads MNHEY; CDR2 reads SVGAGI. The CDR3 nucleotides read TGTGCCAGCAGTTACTCCCGGGACAGGGGTGAAAAACTGTTTTTT. Its protein product is CASSYSRDRGEKLFF.

V usage is TRBV28 and J usage is TRBJ1-2, with 7 bases that match TRBD1. CDR3 length: 15 residues. Germline V gene lookup returns CDR1 MDHEN and CDR2 SYDVKM. The ends lost 10 bases at V and 2 bases at J; junction bases unmatched: 13. Here the CDR3 reads CATVPSQGGNYGYTF. As DNA, the CDR3 is TGTGCCACCGTCCCGTCGCAGGGGGGAAACTATGGCTACACCTTC.

This chain uses TRBV6-4 with TRBJ2-1; no firm D call. Germline V gene lookup returns CDR1 MRHNA and CDR2 SNTAGT. Trimming shortened V by 4 bases and J by 9 bases, and 16 bases separated the two germline ends. The CDR3 loop spans 14 amino acids. This chain's CDR3 is CASSALARLSEQFF. In DNA form, the CDR3 reads TGTGCCAGCAGTGCCCTCGCCAGGCTGAGTGAGCAGTTCTTC.

The rearrangement joins TRBV5-1 to TRBJ1-2, with 8 bases matching TRBD1. The CDR3 has 17 residues. Germline lookup yields CDR1 SGHRS and CDR2 YFSETQ. The trim removed 1 base at V and 3 bases at J, leaving 11 bases unmatched. The CDR3 sequence is CASSLWTDRANDYGYTF. CDR3 nucleotides: TGCGCCAGCAGCTTGTGGACGGACAGGGCGAACGACTATGGCTACACCTTC.

V usage is TRBV11-3 and J usage is TRBJ1-2, with D perhaps matching TRBD1 (6 bases). Germline V gives CDR1 SGHNT, CDR2 YENEEA. The length of the CDR3 is 13 residues. The V end was cut by 6 bases, the J end by 2 bases, with 10 bases between. The CDR3 DNA reads TGTGCCAGCAGTTCAGGGGCGAACTATGGCTACACCTTC. Its translation: CASSSGANYGYTF.

This clone was counted between two and nine times. The chain couples TRBV5-4 to TRBJ1-1, with D perhaps TRBD1 (6 bases). Germline-derived CDR1 and CDR2 are SGHNT and YYREEE (reference sequence). The CDR3 sequence is 14 residues long. V was cut by 5 bases and J by 10 bases, with 21 bases left in between. In nucleotides, the CDR3 is TGTGCCAGCAGAGAAATGTGGGGGGGGCTCACAGCTTTCTTT. Its protein product is CASREMWGGLTAFF.

V usage is TRBV4-3 and J usage is TRBJ1-3; D gene uncertain. The V gene lost 0 bases and the J gene lost 2 bases, with 8 bases spanning the gap. CDR3 size: 15 residues. Germline CDR1 and CDR2: LGHNA and YSLEER. DNA of the CDR3: TGCGCCAGCAGCCAAGATCCAGGAACTGGAAACACCATATATTTT. It yields the protein CASSQDPGTGNTIYF.

The chain links TRBV7-2 to TRBJ2-1; 8 nucleotides agree with TRBD2. The CDR3 loop spans 16 amino acids. Germline CDR1 reads SGHTA; CDR2 reads FQGNSA. Germline trimming cut 5 bases from V and 0 bases from J; bases unmatched to any gene: 6. The CDR3 coding sequence is TGTGCCAGCAGCGGCCAGCGGGGGTCCTCCTACAATGAGCAGTTCTTC. Translating gives CASSGQRGSSYNEQFF. The whole variable domain, filled in from reference TRBV7-2 and TRBJ2-1, reads GAGVSQSPSNKVTEKGKDVELRCDPISGHTALYWYRQSLGQGLEFLIYFQGNSAPDKSGLPSDRFSAERTGGSVSTLTIQRTQQEDSAVYLCASSGQRGSSYNEQFFGPGTRLTVL.

The chain combines TRBV7-9 with TRBJ1-1; 8 nucleotides line up with TRBD1. Per germline, CDR1 SEHNR and CDR2 FQNEAQ (reference sequence). The CDR3 runs 12 residues. After removal of 3 bases from V and 12 bases from J, the junction contained 6 bases not matched to a gene. The CDR3 DNA follows: TGTGCCAGCAGCTTCCCGGGACAGGTATCTTTCTTT. Protein product: CASSFPGQVSFF.

The V and J genes are TRBV27 and TRBJ1-5; 7 nucleotides line up with TRBD1. Germline values: CDR1 MNHEY, CDR2 SMNVEV (reference sequence). This CDR3 is built from 14 residues. Trimming removed 4 bases from V and 5 bases from J; junction bases left unmatched: 5. CDR3 nucleotide sequence: TGTGCCAGCAGTTGGGTGCAGGGGGATCAGCCCCAGCATTTT. This encodes CASSWVQGDQPQHF.

The chain is built from TRBV4-1 and TRBJ1-2; TRBD1 might be the D (5 bases). The germline V gene has CDR1 MGHRA and CDR2 YSYEKL. The CDR3 totals 14 residues. V lost 0 bases and J lost 6, with 11 bases in between. The CDR3 is CASSQDSGRHGYTF. CDR3 sequence (DNA): TGCGCCAGCAGCCAAGATTCAGGGCGCCATGGCTACACCTTC.

This clone was picked up a small number of times. The genes are TRBV4-1 and TRBJ1-5; possible D gene TRBD1, 5 bases. Trimming left V 1 base short and J 1 base short, with 14 bases between. The CDR3 has 17 residues. CDR1 MGHRA and CDR2 YSYEKL come from the germline V gene. The CDR3 is CASSQVIGARSNQPQHF. CDR3 nucleotide sequence: TGCGCCAGCAGCCAAGTCATAGGGGCGAGGAGCAATCAGCCCCAGCATTTT.

DNA for the CDR3: TGCAGCGTCGGTATAGCGGGAGGAGGCTACGAGCAGTACTTC. Translating it yields CSVGIAGGGYEQYF. The chain carries TRBV29-1 and TRBJ2-7, with 10 nucleotides matching TRBD2. This CDR3 has 14 residues. Losses at the gene ends were 6 bases for V and 3 bases for J; bases not matched to a gene: 8. CDR1 and CDR2 (germline): SQVTM, ANQGSEA.

The genes are TRBV15 and TRBJ1-5; unclear D gene. The CDR3 runs 15 residues. Trimming took off 0 bases at V and 0 bases at J, with 6 bases between the two ends. The germline V gene has CDR1 LNHNV and CDR2 YYDKDF (reference sequence). The CDR3 DNA is TGTGCCACCAGCAGAGATTTCTTTAGCAATCAGCCCCAGCATTTT. Its protein product is CATSRDFFSNQPQHF.

The rearrangement uses TRBV2 and TRBJ1-2; a weak D match, TRBD1 (6 bases). CDR3 length: 14 amino acids. The V gene's germline CDR1 is SNHLY and CDR2 FYNNEI. The ends were cut back, 2 bases at V and 6 bases at J, with 13 bases in the middle. The CDR3 DNA sequence: TGTGCCAGCAGTGAAACCCGGACAGTGGATGGCTACACCTTC. This translates into CASSETRTVDGYTF. Supplemented by reference TRBV2 and TRBJ1-2, the full variable domain reads EPEVTQTPSHQVTQMGQEVILRCVPISNHLYFYWYRQILGQKVEFLVSFYNNEISEKSEIFDDQFSVERPDGSNFTLKIRSTKLEDSAMYFCASSETRTVDGYTFGSGTRLTVV.